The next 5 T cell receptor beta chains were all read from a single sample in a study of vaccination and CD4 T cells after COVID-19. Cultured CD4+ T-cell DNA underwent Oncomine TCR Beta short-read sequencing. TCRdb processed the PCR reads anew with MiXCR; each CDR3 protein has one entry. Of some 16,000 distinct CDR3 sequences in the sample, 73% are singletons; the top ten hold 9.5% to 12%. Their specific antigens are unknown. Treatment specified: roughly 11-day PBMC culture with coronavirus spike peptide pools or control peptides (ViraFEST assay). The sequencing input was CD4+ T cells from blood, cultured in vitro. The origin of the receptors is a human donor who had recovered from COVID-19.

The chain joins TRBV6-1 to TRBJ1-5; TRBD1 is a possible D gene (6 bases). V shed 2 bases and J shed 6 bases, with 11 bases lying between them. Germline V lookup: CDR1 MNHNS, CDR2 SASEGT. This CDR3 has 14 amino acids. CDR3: CASSERGNSQPQHF. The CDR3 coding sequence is TGTGCCAGCAGTGAAAGGGGGAATAGTCAGCCCCAGCATTTT.

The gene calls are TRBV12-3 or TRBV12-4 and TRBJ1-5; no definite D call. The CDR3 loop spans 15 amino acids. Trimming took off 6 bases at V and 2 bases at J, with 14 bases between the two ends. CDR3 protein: CASRRGGGGNQPQHF. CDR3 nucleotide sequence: TGTGCCAGCAGACGGGGAGGTGGGGGCAATCAGCCCCAGCATTTT.

The chain's CDR3 is CSAEGRGRGTEAFF. CDR3 in DNA: TGCAGTGCTGAAGGGAGGGGTAGGGGCACTGAAGCTTTCTTT. The rearrangement joins TRBV20-1 to TRBJ1-1; D is perhaps TRBD1 (5 bases). In germline, CDR1 is DFQATT, CDR2 SNEGSKA (reference sequence). V lost 5 bases, J lost 4 bases, and 17 bases lay in between. The CDR3 has 14 residues.

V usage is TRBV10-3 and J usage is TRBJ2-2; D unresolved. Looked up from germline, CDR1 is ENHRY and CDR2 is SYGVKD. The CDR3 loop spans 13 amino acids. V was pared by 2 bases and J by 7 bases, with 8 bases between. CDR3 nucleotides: TGTGCCATCAGTGAGCGCGCAGGCGGGGAGCTGTTTTTT. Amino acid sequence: CAISERAGGELFF.

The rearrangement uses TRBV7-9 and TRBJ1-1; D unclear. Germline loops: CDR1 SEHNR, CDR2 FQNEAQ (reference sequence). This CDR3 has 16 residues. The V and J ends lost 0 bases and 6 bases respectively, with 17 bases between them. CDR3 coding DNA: TGTGCCAGCAGCTTAGCGCAAGGAGGCCTGAGGGCTGAAGCTTTCTTT. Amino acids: CASSLAQGGLRAEAFF.